The T cell receptor beta chain under discussion was sequenced for a study of cytomegalovirus exposure and HLA in healthy donors. Study observations and caveats: Highly shared sequence variants in one cluster were likely a sequencing artifact.

This clone was detected a few times. Its cognate antigen is unknown. The CDR3 spans 14 residues. V lost 2 bases to trimming and J lost 8 bases; unmatched junction nucleotides: 7. CDR1 and CDR2 from the germline V gene are SGHRS and YFSETQ. The PCR contained 60 Vbeta and 13 Jbeta primers. Only in-frame clones appear in the TCRdb table, and some are missing; sequencing was by immunoSEQ multiplex PCR. There are approximately 70,000 clones in the sample; under 80% occur only once, and around 15% lies in the top ten. Healthy bone marrow donors made up the donors. The sequence was collected from a male donor in good health and CMV-seropositive. Sequences were obtained from PBMCs. This chain joins TRBV5-1 and TRBJ2-1; the match to TRBD1 covers 7 bases. The CDR3 DNA reads as TGCGCCAGCAGCTTCAACGGACAGGCTTATGAGCAGTTCTTC. Translating gives CASSFNGQAYEQFF.